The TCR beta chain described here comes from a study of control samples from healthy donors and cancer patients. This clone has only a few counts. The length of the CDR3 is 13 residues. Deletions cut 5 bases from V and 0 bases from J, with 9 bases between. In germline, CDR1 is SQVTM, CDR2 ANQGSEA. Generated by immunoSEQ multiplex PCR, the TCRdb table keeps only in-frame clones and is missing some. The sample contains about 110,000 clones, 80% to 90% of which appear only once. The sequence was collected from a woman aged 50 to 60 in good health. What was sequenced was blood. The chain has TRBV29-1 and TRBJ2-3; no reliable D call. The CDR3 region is CSVSPLSTDTQYF. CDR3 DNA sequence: TGCAGCGTTAGCCCCCTAAGCACAGATACGCAGTATTTT.